This TCR beta chain derives from a study of blood T cell repertoires in COVID-19. Whole-study context: Some COVID-19 samples were acute and others convalescent; all came from the United States, Italy and Spain.

Across fewer than 25 US areas, participants ranged in age from 18 to 89 years. Clones were sequenced by immunoSEQ multiplex PCR, and TCRdb holds only the in-frame ones, with some missing. In the table there are about 290,000 clones, roughly 89% of which are singletons. The CDR3 totals 13 residues. The J segment lost 2 bases and the V segment lost 4 bases, leaving 1 base of the junction unmatched. Germline V gene data show CDR1 as MDHEN and CDR2 as SYDVKM. This receptor was identified in a woman aged 40 to 49 who had recovered from COVID-19. The chain couples TRBV28 to TRBJ2-5; 7 bases are shared with TRBD1. Sequenced material: PBMCs or T cells enriched from blood (not recorded which). The CDR3 DNA reads as TGTGCCAGCAGTTCAGGGGGACAAGAGACCCAGTACTTC. Its translation is CASSSGGQETQYF. The full variable domain, rest sourced from reference TRBV28 and TRBJ2-5, is DVKVTQSSRYLVKRTGEKVFLECVQDMDHENMFWYRQDPGLGLRLIYFSYDVKMKEKGDIPEGYSVSREKKERFSLILESASTNQTSMYLCASSSGGQETQYFGPGTRLLVL.